The present T cell receptor (beta chain) was sequenced within a study of T cell repertoires in cytomegalovirus infection. TCRdb processed the reads anew with MiXCR; each CDR3 protein has one entry. The sample yields 700,000 to 950,000 distinct CDR3 sequences, around a third seen once. This CDR3 spans 15 amino acids. Deletions cut 0 bases from V and 8 bases from J, with 13 bases between. Germline V gene data show CDR1 as LGHNT and CDR2 as FRNRAP. Notes on this clonotype: Its antigen is not known.

The sequenced sample was cultured CD8+ T cells from PBMCs, obtained from culture after CMV antigen stimulation. The TCR was taken from a human donor in good health (CMV status not recorded). Some clones in this sample may be carry-over from other donors' samples. V and J are TRBV12-5 and TRBJ1-4, with a tentative D call TRBD1 (5 bases). CDR3 DNA sequence: TGTGCTAGTGGTTTGGTTGGACCCAGGGAGGAAAAACTGTTTTTT. Its translation is CASGLVGPREEKLFF.